This T cell receptor (beta chain) was captured in a study of T cell responses to AZD1222 COVID-19 vaccine (dated by TCRdb to 2020 to 2023). Some background on the complete study: AZD1222 recipients given second doses at about 4 weeks or at about 12 weeks were pooled, since spike-specific TCR depth and breadth were not found to differ between the two schedules. A total of approximately 250 trial participants underwent TCR sequencing, of whom some 200 had received two doses of AZD1222 and about 26 had received two doses of the MenACWY control vaccine. Trial participants were enrolled by age into 18-55, 56-69 and 70-plus year subgroups, with approximately 160, 26 and 62 TCR-sequenced participants respectively. Points the paper makes about the study in general: Conclusions about previously exposed vaccinees were limited because only a handful of AZD1222 recipients were SARS-CoV-2 seropositive at baseline. In the small 56-69-year group, the increase in depth fell short of significance, most likely because of low power. Epitopes outside the regions mutated in the B.1.351 and B.1.1.7 variants were reportedly recognized by nearly half of the unique spike-specific TCRs. After two AZD1222 doses, both the breadth and the depth of spike-specific TCRs were significantly higher than at day 0 and than in MenACWY recipients. Vaccine-associated CD4 TCRs spanned the whole spike protein, with dominant responses in regions 160-218 and 743-854. Because no day 14 peak-response samples were available, repertoires were characterized only after the peak T cell response. Participants were mostly white British, with more females than males. The authors suggested clonal diversity may have been underestimated.

The CDR3 regions of human TCRbeta chains were analyzed by immunosequencing. Per the original workflow: Repertoire TCRs were matched against a reference library of SARS-CoV-2-specific TCRs generated with the MIRA antigen-specificity platform. Breadth meant the fraction of unique TCRs that were SARS-CoV-2-associated, whereas depth meant the fraction of total T cells that were SARS-CoV-2-associated. Using the MIRA data, each spike-specific TCR was mapped to the spike region that the TCR reacts to and placed in a CD4 or CD8 class. Log10-transformed breadth and depth values were compared by one-way ANOVA with Sidak's multiple comparisons tests. What TCRdb holds here is the immuneACCESS table cut down to in-frame rearrangements. Part of the clones is not present; checked against another copy, under half of the missing clones reflect an unresolved V gene, and the others are unexplained. V, J and clone size derive from that table, while D and trimming were established from the DNA sequence. This sample comprises fewer than 90,000 clones, 70% to 90% of them detected only once. Roughly 10% of the sample belongs to the ten largest clones.

CDR1 LNHDA and CDR2 SQIVND are derived from the germline V gene (reference sequence). V is cut back by 5 bases and J by 12 bases, with 6 bases in the junction unmatched. The CDR3 numbers 12 residues from cysteine through phenylalanine. The retained sequence is limited to the CDR3, 36 bases, with the frame set at the first base. The sample's time point label is to be understood as: baseline before first vaccination. Samples from vaccinated people were obtained from the UK trials COV001 and COV002, which included a single-blind randomized controlled phase 2/3 trial of AZD1222 (ChAdOx1 nCoV-19) in healthy adults. For TCRbeta chain sequencing, PBMC samples were collected from trial participants at day 0 and at day 28 after the second dose. This clone was observed once. No cognate antigen has been identified for it. Base qualities are missing; no much larger clone stands one base away.

The V and J segments used are TRBV19 and TRBJ2-1; 8 bases in the junction line up with TRBD2. The material sequenced was peripheral blood, taken on day 0 of AZD1222 vaccination. The receptor's source is an adult in good health. The CDR3 region: CASSRGLAPQFF. The nucleotide sequence is given as TGTGCCAGTAGTCGAGGACTAGCCCCGCAGTTCTTC. Here the CDR3 is joined to the reference TRBV19 and TRBJ2-1 genes, and the full variable domain is: DGGITQSPKYLFRKEGQNVTLSCEQNLNHDAMYWYRQDPGQGLRLIYYSQIVNDFQKGDIAEGYSVSREKKESFPLTVTSAQKNPTAFYLCASSRGLAPQFFGPGTRLTVL.